Below, 6 T cell receptor beta chains from the same sample are listed, as sequenced in a study of post-analysis software for immune sequencing data. Findings of the study overall: Controls showed lower frequencies than patients for roughly five TRBV segments, and TRBV5-6, TRBV5-1 and TRBV20-1 were among these.

No antigen is known for these receptors. Each TCR beta cDNA library carried unique molecular identifiers. Using its own MiXCR run on the PCR reads, TCRdb lists one record per CDR3 protein. The repertoire holds under 900,000 distinct CDR3 sequences, with approximately 57% as singletons. The sample taken for sequencing was blood. The origin of the receptors is a girl aged 10 to 17 with multiple sclerosis.

The chain combines TRBV7-3 with TRBJ2-5, with TRBD2 matching 7 bases. Per germline, CDR1 SGHTA and CDR2 FQGTGA. This CDR3 spans 15 amino acids. V lost 5 bases and J lost 3; bases outside the gene matches: 9. For the CDR3, the DNA is TGTGCCAGCAGCGAAAAACTAGCGAATAAAGAGACCCAGTACTTC. Protein: CASSEKLANKETQYF.

The chain joins TRBV28 to TRBJ1-2; D is perhaps TRBD1 (5 bases). Trimming stripped 6 bases from V and 6 bases from J, with 14 bases between. The CDR3 sequence is 13 residues long. Germline V gives CDR1 MDHEN, CDR2 SYDVKM. The CDR3, as DNA: TGTGCCAGCAGGGCGCAGGGTACCCATGGCTACACCTTC. Its protein is CASRAQGTHGYTF.

The chain is built from TRBV3-1 and TRBJ1-4, with a weak D call TRBD1 (5 bases). The CDR3 totals 12 residues. In germline, CDR1 is LGHDT, CDR2 YNNKEL (reference sequence). V was clipped by 1 base and J by 9 bases, with 6 bases between them. The CDR3 sequence is CASSQGGKKLFF. In nucleotides, the CDR3 is TGTGCCAGCAGCCAAGGGGGGAAAAAACTGTTTTTT.

The genes are TRBV6-6 and TRBJ2-5; 8 bases fit TRBD1. Germline CDR1 is MNHNY and CDR2 is SVGAGI (reference sequence). This CDR3 comprises 13 residues. Trimming at V came to 2 bases and at J to 13 bases, leaving 9 bases not matched to a gene. CDR3 DNA sequence: TGTGCCAGCAGTTACCCGACCGACAGGGGTTTGTACTTC. It translates to CASSYPTDRGLYF.

The V gene is TRBV29-1, the J gene TRBJ2-2; TRBD1 matches 12 bases. Germline V gives CDR1 SQVTM, CDR2 ANQGSEA. V trimming: 4 bases; J trimming: 0 bases; junction bases outside the gene matches: 6. The CDR3 has 17 amino acids. CDR3 nucleotide sequence: TGCAGCGTTGGGGGACAGGGGGCTTTCGCGAACACCGGGGAGCTGTTTTTT. It codes for CSVGGQGAFANTGELFF.

This clonotype turned up a few times. The chain recombines TRBV20-1 with TRBJ1-1; D is uncertain. The CDR3 totals 14 residues. Germline V gives CDR1 DFQATT, CDR2 SNEGSKA (reference sequence). V was trimmed by 0 bases and J by 4 bases, leaving 12 bases between them. CDR3 DNA sequence: TGCAGTGCTAGAGATGGGTGGGGTGGCACTGAAGCTTTCTTT. Translation gives CSARDGWGGTEAFF.